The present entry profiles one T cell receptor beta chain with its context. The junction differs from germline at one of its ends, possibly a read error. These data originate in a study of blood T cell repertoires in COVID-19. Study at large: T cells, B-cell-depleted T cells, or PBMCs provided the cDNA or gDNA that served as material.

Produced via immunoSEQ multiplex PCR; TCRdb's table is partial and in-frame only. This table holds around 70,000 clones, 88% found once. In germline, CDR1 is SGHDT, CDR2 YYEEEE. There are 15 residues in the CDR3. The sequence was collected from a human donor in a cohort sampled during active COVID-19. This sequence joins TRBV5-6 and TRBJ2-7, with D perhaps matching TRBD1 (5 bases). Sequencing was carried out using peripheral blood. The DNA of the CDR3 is TGTGCCAGCAGCTTGGATGGTCAGGGCTCCCACGAGCAGTACTTC. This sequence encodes CASSLDGQGSHEQYF.